The TCR beta chain described here comes from a study of vaccination effects on CD4 cells after COVID-19 (dated by TCRdb to between 2021 and 2023). About the study as a whole: The ViraFEST assay stimulated PBMC with viral peptide pools and then used TCR sequencing to identify antigen-specific CD4+ T cell clonotypes by expansion. Across the study, the median time from the second dose to post-vaccine sampling was 72 days (range 14 to 241). About 1.8 million PBMC per well were cultured with approximately 10 ug/ml peptides in IMDM containing roughly 5% human AB serum, approximately 10 IU/ml IL-2 and gentamicin. In both COVID-19 convalescent patients and infection-naive vaccine recipients, the study compared SARS-CoV-2 spike-specific CD4+ TCR repertoires from before mRNA vaccination with those from after it. The full study included around ten COVID-19 convalescent patients and a handful of SARS-CoV-2-naive healthy vaccine recipients. In the study, cultures from other donors were sequenced using the Oncomine TCR Beta short-read assay on an Illumina iSeq 100. Overall results and qualifications from the work: Among healthy vaccine recipients, nearly all vaccine-induced clones were SARS-CoV-2 mono-reactive, and only 1 of 255 was cross-reactive with common cold coronaviruses. The study was limited by a small number of convalescent patients, and early post-infection timepoints were lacking. Marked clonal contraction was observed in both infection-induced and vaccine-induced clones at late post-vaccination timepoints, consistent with waning T cell responses.

At the junction V is shortened by 0 bases and J by 7 bases, with 15 bases in between. Sequences SQVTM (CDR1) and ANQGSEA (CDR2) are obtained from the germline V gene. The CDR3 has 15 amino acids, counting the end cysteine and phenylalanine. This entry keeps only the CDR3 DNA: 45 bases, framed from base 1. Libraries were built with the immunoSEQ multiplex PCR assay. DNA from the cultured and isolated CD4+ T cells underwent TCR beta CDR3 sequencing. In the original analysis: The analysis removed non-productive TCR sequences, trimmed reads to the CDR3 region, and retained only CDR3s that were 7 or more amino acids long. The MANAFEST web app was used to pick out antigen-specific clonotypes by comparing their expansion in peptide wells with that in reference cultures. Positive clones required FDR<0.05 expansion versus reference and all other wells, odds ratio above 5, and frequency above 0.1% in two replicate wells. Cross-reactive clonotypes were defined as significantly expanded in SARS-CoV-2 spike wells and in at least one common cold coronavirus spike condition. Levenshtein distance calculated with the stringdist R package was used to assess CDR3 similarity, and unrooted trees were constructed with ape in R 3.6.1. TCRdb provides this immuneACCESS table in a form limited to in-frame rearrangements. Some clones are lacking; in checked studies, under half of them reflect an unresolved V gene, and why the rest are absent is not known. The V and J calls and the clone size are those of that table, but D and trimming were determined from the DNA. The sample table records about 57,000 clones; nearly 80% of these occur just once. Roughly 4.2% of the sample goes to the ten largest clones.

On this clone: The antigen it recognizes is unknown. The sample holds no much larger clone one base away, and base qualities are not on file.

After more than nine days of culture, CD4+ T cells were isolated with the EasySep CD4+ T cell isolation kit. Each participant received two doses of an mRNA SARS-CoV-2 vaccine, either BNT162b2 or mRNA-1273. None of the healthy vaccine recipients had a prior SARS-CoV-2 infection, which was confirmed by nucleocapsid antibody tests that came back negative both before and after vaccination. Half of the culture medium was replaced with fresh IL-2-containing medium on days 3 and 7. Unless noted otherwise, every peptide stimulation condition was cultured in triplicate wells. PBMC were separated from whole blood using Ficoll-Paque Plus gradient centrifugation and were then either cryopreserved at -140C or used fresh. Genomic DNA was extracted from cultured CD4+ T cells with the QIAamp micro DNA kit.

This clonotype originated in a human donor who received a COVID-19 vaccine. The V and J segments used are TRBV29-1 and TRBJ1-4; no D gene can be assigned with confidence. This specimen was CD4+ T cells from PBMCs cultured without peptide, taken after COVID-19 vaccination. The base sequence is TGCAGCGTTGAAGATGGGAGGGTGGGTTCTGAAAAACTGTTTTTT. Its protein reads: CSVEDGRVGSEKLFF.